Presented here are 21 T cell receptor beta chains from one specimen sequenced in a study of blood T cell repertoires in COVID-19. Repertoires were generated with immunoSEQ multiplex PCR, while TCRdb's copy carries only in-frame clones and drops some. The sample shows approximately 230,000 clones, around 80% of them seen only once. The sample consisted of peripheral blood. The receptors come from a man at least 80 years old with acute or convalescent COVID-19.

The V gene is TRBV18, the J gene TRBJ2-3, with D perhaps matching TRBD2 (5 bases). Germline V gene lookup returns CDR1 KGHSH and CDR2 LQKENI. V was shortened by 5 bases and J by 0 bases, with 15 bases between the two germline ends. This CDR3 contains 16 residues. The CDR3 here is CASSSLLAASTDTQYF. The CDR3 DNA is TGTGCCAGCTCATCCCTGCTAGCAGCTAGCACAGATACGCAGTATTTT.

The chain carries TRBV19 and TRBJ2-2; TRBD2 matches at 11 bases. The germline gives CDR1 LNHDA, CDR2 SQIVND (reference sequence). The CDR3 sequence is 18 residues long. J was trimmed by 6 bases and V by 5 bases; bases with no gene match: 14. CDR3 nucleotides: TGTGCCAGTAGTGTCAGGGTAGCGGGGGGGCCGATTGCCGGGGAGCTGTTTTTT. This gives the protein CASSVRVAGGPIAGELFF.

The rearrangement uses TRBV5-1 and TRBJ2-2; TRBD2 matches at 7 bases. Germline V CDR1 and CDR2: SGHRS, YFSETQ. With V trimmed by 0 bases and J by 5 bases, 10 bases remained unmatched. This CDR3 is 17 amino acids long. The CDR3: CASSLDPLAAGTGELFF. For the CDR3, the DNA is TGCGCCAGCAGCTTGGACCCTCTAGCGGCTGGGACCGGGGAGCTGTTTTTT.

V is TRBV3-1 (or the pseudogene TRBV3-2) and J is TRBJ2-5; D gene unclear. The CDR3 consists of 11 residues. The germline V gene has CDR1 LGHDT and CDR2 YNNKEL (reference sequence). The ends were cut back, 2 bases at V and 5 bases at J, with 3 bases in the middle. The CDR3 bases are TGTGCCAGCAGCCAACGGGAGACCCAGTACTTC. It codes for CASSQRETQYF.

The chain joins TRBV9 to TRBJ1-4; 7 positions match TRBD1. The CDR3 totals 14 residues. Germline-derived CDR1 and CDR2 are SGDLS and YYNGEE. The V segment lost 0 bases and the J segment 7 bases; nucleotides outside the gene matches: 3. This chain's CDR3 is CASSVGTGREKLFF. The CDR3 bases are TGTGCCAGCAGCGTAGGGACAGGACGTGAAAAACTGTTTTTT.

V and J are TRBV5-1 and TRBJ2-5; TRBD1 is a possible D gene (7 bases). There are 13 residues in the CDR3. The V and J ends lost 4 bases and 4 bases respectively, with 11 bases between them. In germline, CDR1 is SGHRS, CDR2 YFSETQ. CDR3 sequence reads: CASSLQGGETQYF. CDR3 DNA sequence: TGCGCCAGCAGCCTGCAGGGGGGAGAGACCCAGTACTTC.

The sample holds a few counts of this clone. The J gene is TRBJ1-5, the V gene TRBV6-5, with D possibly being TRBD1 (5 bases). The CDR3 contains 15 residues. Looked up from germline, CDR1 is MNHEY and CDR2 is SVGAGI. The germline V and J ends were trimmed by 5 bases and 3 bases, with 14 bases remaining between them. CDR3 sequence (DNA): TGTGCCAGCAGTACAACAGGCGCTCACAATCAGCCCCAGCATTTT. Amino acids: CASSTTGAHNQPQHF.

The chain employs TRBV2 and TRBJ1-4, with 9 bases fitting TRBD1. Germline V lookup: CDR1 SNHLY, CDR2 FYNNEI. The CDR3 extends over 15 amino acids. The V segment lost 6 bases and the J segment 11 bases; nucleotides outside the gene matches: 13. In DNA, the CDR3 is TGTGCCAGCAGAGAGTCCCGGGACAGGGCCCAGAAACTGTTTTTT. Residues: CASRESRDRAQKLFF.

J is TRBJ2-7 and V is TRBV6-5, with D perhaps TRBD1 (6 bases). CDR1 is MNHEY, CDR2 SVGAGI, per germline. Trimming removed 5 bases at V and 5 bases at J, with 16 bases between. This CDR3 has 14 residues. The CDR3 region has the DNA TGTGCCAGCAGTAACCTGGACAGTCACAACGAGCAGTACTTC. Translating gives CASSNLDSHNEQYF.

The genes are TRBV3-1 (or the pseudogene TRBV3-2) and TRBJ1-5, with D possibly matching TRBD1 (6 bases). The germline V gene encodes CDR1 LGHDT and CDR2 YNNKEL (reference sequence). The CDR3 runs to 15 residues. With 4 bases removed from V and 2 bases from J, the gap between germline ends came to 12 bases. The CDR3 DNA reads as TGTGCCAGCAGCCGGGCAGGGGCGGGCAATCAGCCCCAGCATTTT. Translation: CASSRAGAGNQPQHF.

This chain joins TRBV5-1 and TRBJ2-3, with D perhaps TRBD1 (6 bases). The CDR3 is 12 residues long. Germline CDR1 SGHRS, CDR2 YFSETQ. Trimming took off 10 bases at V and 6 bases at J, with 15 bases between the two ends. The CDR3 DNA reads as TGCGCCGGCACTAATGACAGGGATACGCAGTATTTT. This gives the protein CAGTNDRDTQYF.

The chain uses TRBV2 and TRBJ2-3; D is undetermined. This CDR3 has 13 residues. The V and J ends lost 7 bases and 0 bases respectively, with 8 bases between them. Germline values: CDR1 SNHLY, CDR2 FYNNEI. The CDR3 is CASNRGSTDTQYF. CDR3 DNA: TGTGCCAGCAATCGCGGAAGCACAGATACGCAGTATTTT. The entire variable domain, with the rest obtained from reference TRBV2 and TRBJ2-3, is as follows: EPEVTQTPSHQVTQMGQEVILRCVPISNHLYFYWYRQILGQKVEFLVSFYNNEISEKSEIFDDQFSVERPDGSNFTLKIRSTKLEDSAMYFCASNRGSTDTQYFGPGTRLTVL.

The chain is built from TRBV3-1 (or the pseudogene TRBV3-2) and TRBJ2-1, with TRBD1 matching over 7 bases. Germline CDR1 LGHDT, CDR2 YNNKEL (reference sequence). J lost 12 bases, V lost 1 base, and 9 bases had no gene match. This CDR3 is 14 amino acids long. CDR3 amino acids: CASSQGATGTAQFF. CDR3 coding DNA: TGTGCCAGCAGCCAAGGGGCTACAGGGACAGCGCAGTTCTTC.

J is TRBJ2-3 and V is TRBV7-2, with TRBD1 matching over 8 bases. There are 15 residues in the CDR3. V was pared by 5 bases and J by 5 bases, with 9 bases of the junction left unmatched. Per germline, CDR1 SGHTA and CDR2 FQGNSA. CDR3 residues: CASSLPDRAGDTQYF. Written as DNA, the CDR3 is TGTGCCAGCAGCCTACCGGACAGGGCGGGAGATACGCAGTATTTT.

The gene calls are TRBV5-4 and TRBJ2-1; TRBD1 aligns across 9 bases. The CDR3 has 15 residues. Trimming took 1 base from V and 8 from J; bases not matched to a gene: 7. The germline V gene encodes CDR1 SGHNT and CDR2 YYREEE (reference sequence). The DNA for the CDR3 is TGTGCCAGCAGCTTGCCGGGACAGGGACACGATGAGCAGTTCTTC. It yields the protein CASSLPGQGHDEQFF.

DNA for the CDR3: TGTGCCAGCAGTCCGACAGGGGTTTTCTATGGCTACACCTTC. Protein: CASSPTGVFYGYTF. The genes are TRBV9 and TRBJ1-2; TRBD1 aligns across 8 bases. The V segment lost 5 bases and the J segment 4 bases; nucleotides outside the gene matches: 7. Germline V gene lookup returns CDR1 SGDLS and CDR2 YYNGEE. The CDR3 extends over 14 amino acids.

This sequence joins TRBV9 and TRBJ2-3; the match to TRBD1 covers 8 bases. This CDR3 spans 15 amino acids. Looked up from germline, CDR1 is SGDLS and CDR2 is YYNGEE. V was pared by 3 bases and J by 4 bases, with 7 bases of the junction left unmatched. The CDR3 is CASSEGTGRADTQYF. In DNA form, the CDR3 reads TGTGCCAGCAGCGAAGGGACAGGACGGGCAGATACGCAGTATTTT. Looking up the rest from reference TRBV9 and TRBJ2-3 gives the full variable domain: DSGVTQTPKHLITATGQRVTLRCSPRSGDLSVYWYQQSLDQGLQFLIQYYNGEERAKGNILERFSAQQFPDLHSELNLSSLELGDSALYFCASSEGTGRADTQYFGPGTRLTVL.

This clone has only a few counts. This chain uses TRBV2 with TRBJ1-1; D is perhaps TRBD1 (6 bases). This CDR3 is built from 12 residues. V was shortened by 4 bases and J by 4 bases, with 7 bases between the two germline ends. Germline V gene lookup returns CDR1 SNHLY and CDR2 FYNNEI. CDR3 nucleotide sequence: TGTGCCAGCAGTGTAGGGGGCACTGAAGCTTTCTTT. Translation gives CASSVGGTEAFF.

The gene calls are TRBV19 and TRBJ2-5; 9 bases agree with TRBD1. Trimming took 6 bases from V and 5 from J; bases not matched to a gene: 10. This CDR3 comprises 15 residues. The germline CDR1 and CDR2 sequences are LNHDA and SQIVND (reference sequence). CDR3 region: CASSISGTGIETQYF. The CDR3 DNA reads TGTGCCAGTAGCATTTCCGGGACAGGGATTGAGACCCAGTACTTC.

The chain uses TRBV19 and TRBJ2-3, with D maybe TRBD2 (6 bases). Germline assignment: CDR1 LNHDA and CDR2 SQIVND (reference sequence). The CDR3 spans 14 residues. Trimming removed 7 bases from V and 1 base from J, with 12 bases in between. The DNA for the CDR3 is TGTGCCAGTAAGGAGGGCGCCGGCACAGATACGCAGTATTTT. Translation: CASKEGAGTDTQYF.

This clone was recorded only once. V gene TRBV11-3 combines with J gene TRBJ1-1, with a weak D call TRBD1 (5 bases). The CDR3 spans 14 residues. Germline V gene lookup returns CDR1 SGHNT and CDR2 YENEEA. V shed 0 bases and J shed 1 base, with 6 bases lying between them. The CDR3 DNA reads as TGTGCCAGCAGCTTAGAGGGGCAGAACACTGAAGCTTTCTTT. This gives the protein CASSLEGQNTEAFF.